This section outlines one T cell receptor (beta chain) sequence together with its context. J lost 1 base, V lost 2 bases, and 6 bases had no gene match. The CDR3 sequence is 16 residues long. Germline V CDR1 and CDR2: SGHRS, YFSETQ. This specimen comes from a study of cytomegalovirus exposure and HLA in healthy donors. Both 60 Vbeta primers and 13 Jbeta primers went into the PCR. The method was immunoSEQ multiplex PCR; TCRdb's version includes in-frame clones alone and lacks a portion of them. There are 150,000 to 200,000 clones in the sample; more than 65% occur only once, and roughly 0.5% lies in the top ten.

This TCR was recovered from a woman aged 50 to 60 in good health and CMV-seronegative. This rearrangement joins TRBV5-1 to TRBJ1-3, with 7 bases matching TRBD1. The specimen sequenced was PBMCs. CDR3 residues: CASSFSTGDSGNTIYF. CDR3 DNA sequence: TGCGCCAGCAGCTTTTCAACAGGGGATTCTGGAAACACCATATATTTT.